The rows below give T cell receptor beta chains drawn from one sample of a study of OX40 agonist ivuxolimab in advanced cancers. Using immunoSEQ multiplex PCR, the repertoire was profiled, and TCRdb retains in-frame clones only, with some absent. The data contain around 60,000 clones, about nine tenths of them singletons. The sample here was CD4+ or CD8+ T cells sorted from blood, taken in a trial of the OX40 agonist ivuxolimab. Receptors originate from an adult with an advanced solid tumor such as melanoma, head and neck, liver or kidney cancer. CDR3s include the opening cysteine and the closing phenylalanine or tryptophan.

>TRBJ2-3|TRBV30|12
CASGQGTDTQYF
>TRBJ1-3|TRBV2|14
CASTRVLSGNTIYF
>TRBJ2-1|TRBV27|13
CASSTHPYNEQFF
>TRBJ2-7|TRBV6-5|14
CASSYSPTSYEQYF
>TRBJ1-3|TRBV7-9|14
CASSFGAGGNTIYF
>TRBJ2-7|TRBV7-2|14
CASNLRGVSYEQYF
>TRBJ2-7|TRBV15|13
CATSRTRAYEQYF
>TRBJ2-7|TRBV10-2|14
CASTQGLADYEQYF
>TRBJ1-1|TRBV11-2|15
CASSPSPGGGTEAFF
>TRBJ1-5|TRBV16|15
CASSSGQLATQPQHF
>TRBJ1-5|TRBV19|16
CASSIGGGWGNQPQHF
>TRBJ2-7|TRBV5-6|12
CASSFNGVEQYF
>TRBJ2-6|TRBV27|17
CASMKSAVLSGANVLTF
>TRBJ1-6|TRBV5-1|15
CASSLSAGGLSPLHF
>TRBJ1-2|TRBV19|14
CASETPRQPYGYTF
>TRBJ2-2|TRBV13|17
CASSSLPPPMATGELFF
>TRBJ2-3|TRBV9|15
CASSAGLGGTDTQYF
>TRBJ2-7|TRBV27|14
CASSFGDRSYEQYF
>TRBJ2-7|TRBV30|15
CAWSVGVAESYEQYF
>TRBJ1-1|TRBV15|15
CATSRGTGGLTEAFF
>TRBJ2-2|TRBV6-6|12
CASSPSTGELFF
>TRBJ2-7|TRBV11-1|14
CASSSKTGVYEQYF
>TRBJ1-3|TRBV4-1|16
CASSQVPDSSGNTIYF
>TRBJ2-1|TRBV11-2|15
CASSPRAGAYNEQFF
>TRBJ1-1|TRBV5-1|14
CASSWGTGGTEAFF
>TRBJ1-5|TRBV6-5|14
CASQRQAGFQPQHF
>TRBJ2-5|TRBV29-1|11
CSVYYLETQYF
>NA|TRBV18|14
CASSQGRITYEQYF
>TRBJ2-7|TRBV28|13
CASSLSKTYEQYF
>TRBJ2-3|TRBV6-1|14
CASSPDRVADTQYF
>TRBJ2-1|TRBV10-3|14
CAITGLAGDGEQFF
>TRBJ2-2|TRBV7-3|13
CASSEQGTGELFF
>TRBJ1-3|TRBV27|15
CASSLSRASGNTIYF
>TRBJ2-1|TRBV18|14
CASSETPLATEQFF
>TRBJ1-2|TRBV28|12
CASSLSGDGYTF
>TRBJ1-4|TRBV5-6|12
CASSFSGEKLFF
>TRBJ2-7|TRBV5-1|15
CASSWGQGASYEQYF
>NA|TRBV27|16
CASRLDGRGFPYEQYF
>TRBJ2-7|TRBV28|13
CASRLTPANEQYF
>TRBJ1-3|TRBV30|14
CAWSLDSGGNTIYF
>TRBJ2-1|TRBV29-1|13
CSADRVGYNEQFF
>TRBJ2-1|TRBV5-1|14
CASSSIAGWNEQFF
>TRBJ2-7|TRBV4-2|16
CASSQDYRGTSYEQYF
>TRBJ2-7|TRBV25-1|18
CASSENLAFGTGGYEQYF
>TRBJ1-2|TRBV7-9|15
CASSLDPGAPAGYTF
>TRBJ2-7|TRBV15|17
CATSRDFGIASSYEQYF
>TRBJ2-2|TRBV11-3|17
CASSAFPGLTNTGELFF
>TRBJ2-1|TRBV15|13
CATSRDFNNEQFF
>TRBJ1-3|TRBV25-1|17
CASSLETGTVSGNTIYF
>TRBJ2-3|TRBV2|13
CASRFTGDHTQYF
>NA|TRBV30|15
CASSPAGVSSYEQYF
>TRBJ2-6|TRBV5-1|17
CASSRGLAISGANVLTF
>TRBJ2-2|TRBV30|13
CAWLDQNTGELFF
>TRBJ2-1|TRBV19|14
CASSIGGKWNEQFF
>TRBJ2-7|TRBV6-5|13
CASSYTSGYEQYF
>TRBJ2-5|TRBV4-3|17
CASSQDASGGPRETQYF